This T cell receptor beta chain was sequenced for a study of a mutant IDH1 vaccine in newly diagnosed glioma. Study summary: Patients arrived already treated with radiotherapy, temozolomide, or both, most having had both.

Findings of the study overall: Whatever changes occurred in top peripheral T cell clonotypes seemed unrelated to pseudoprogression.

This table comes from immunoSEQ multiplex PCR, and its TCRdb copy is limited to in-frame clones, with some not included. The repertoire has under 40,000 clones, roughly 77% of them found once; the top ten carry approximately 15%. Described time point: week 35, safety follow-up. The content of each vaccine dose was 300 ug of mutant IDH1 20-mer peptide, and topical imiquimod accompanied it. As for this clone: No antigen is known for it.

Source: PBMCs, taken from a glioma patient whose treatment included an IDH1 peptide vaccine. The clonotype was recovered from a man in his thirties or forties with glioma.

The CDR3 DNA follows: TGTGCCAGCAGTGACGAAACATCAGATTACAATGAGCAGTTCTTC. This translates into CASSDETSDYNEQFF. The gene calls are TRBV2 and TRBJ2-1; no firm D call. The CDR3 totals 15 residues. The germline V gene encodes CDR1 SNHLY and CDR2 FYNNEI. V was pared by 3 bases and J by 4 bases, with 13 bases between.